Listed here is a single TCR beta chain. The CDR3 is cut off 3 residues early in the read; its end comes from the germline J gene. The CDR3 is 16 amino acids. Germline V gene sequence: CDR1 SGHTA, CDR2 FQGTGA. V gave up 5 bases and J gave up 3 bases; unmatched junction bases: 10. The sample is drawn from a study of T cells in women clearing cervical HPV infection. Sequenced by immunoSEQ multiplex PCR; TCRdb stores in-frame clones only, minus some. In all, the sample yields some 11,000 clones. Sequences were obtained from blood buffy coat. The clonotype was recovered from a woman between 18 and 75 years old with a cervical HPV16 infection that either progressed to CIN3+ or cleared (not recorded which). The chain combines TRBV7-3 with TRBJ2-7; 10 bases line up with TRBD1. The CDR3 spells CASSPAGGTGVYEQYF. The CDR3 bases that were read are TGTGCCAGCAGCCCGGCCGGGGGGACAGGGGTCTACGAG. The complete variable domain, with remaining parts taken from reference TRBV7-3 and TRBJ2-7, reads GAGVSQTPSNKVTEKGKYVELRCDPISGHTALYWYRQSLGQGPEFLIYFQGTGAADDSGLPNDRFFAVRPEGSVSTLKIQRTERGDSAVYLCASSPAGGTGVYEQYFGPGTRLTVT.